This T cell receptor (beta chain) is drawn from a study of blood T cell repertoires in COVID-19. Authors' processing steps: Reference gene primer amplification gave nucleated cell count estimates. Produced via immunoSEQ multiplex PCR; TCRdb's table is partial and in-frame only. V, J and clone size reflect that table, while D and trimming were determined from the DNA. Among some 62,000 clones listed, about three quarters were seen once. The sequence derives from a human donor in a cohort sampled during active COVID-19. Sequences were obtained from peripheral blood.

CDR3 residues: CASSPLTPPGQGYLGGNQPQHF. In nucleotides, the CDR3 is TGTGCCAGCAGTCCCCTAACACCCCCGGGACAGGGGTATTTGGGTGGCAATCAGCCCCAGCATTTT. V gene TRBV21-1 combines with J gene TRBJ1-5; TRBD1, the table's D call, was not compared with the DNA. TRBV21-1 is a documented pseudogene. The length of the CDR3 is 22 residues.